The 10 T cell receptor beta chains given below trace back to one sample, sequenced in a study of OX40 agonist ivuxolimab in advanced cancers. The table came from immunoSEQ multiplex PCR; TCRdb's copy has only in-frame clones and leaves some out. The sample has about 61,000 clones, 70% to 90% seen once. The starting material was CD4+ or CD8+ T cells sorted from blood, obtained in a trial of the OX40 agonist ivuxolimab. All receptors come from an adult with an advanced solid tumor such as melanoma, head and neck, liver or kidney cancer.

The rearrangement links TRBV6-5 to TRBJ2-2, with D possibly being TRBD2 (6 bases). From germline, CDR1 is MNHEY and CDR2 SVGAGI. Trimming cost V 0 bases and J 8 bases, with 13 bases left between them. The CDR3 is 15 residues long. The CDR3, as DNA: TGTGCCAGCAGTTACTCGGCGGGGCGCTCTGGGGAGCTGTTTTTT. Encoded protein: CASSYSAGRSGELFF.

This sequence joins TRBV7-2 and TRBJ1-1; 9 positions agree with TRBD1. This CDR3 spans 16 amino acids. CDR1 and CDR2 from the germline V gene are SGHTA and FQGNSA. With 5 bases clipped from V and 5 bases from J, the junction kept 12 bases outside the gene matches. This chain's CDR3 is CASSVTPSTGGTEAFF. In nucleotides, the CDR3 is TGTGCCAGCAGCGTAACCCCCTCGACAGGGGGGACTGAAGCTTTCTTT.

The rearrangement uses TRBV10-2 and TRBJ2-1; no firm D call. Per the germline V gene, CDR1 is WSHSY and CDR2 is SAAADI. The ends were cut back, 8 bases at V and 4 bases at J, with 3 bases in the middle. The CDR3 spans 10 residues. The CDR3 DNA reads TGCGCCAGCGGATACAATGAGCAGTTCTTC. Its translation: CASGYNEQFF.

The chain joins TRBV11-2 to TRBJ1-4; tentatively, D is TRBD1 (5 bases). In germline, CDR1 is SGHAT, CDR2 FQNNGV. The CDR3 has 16 residues. Trimming pared 4 bases from V and 4 bases from J, leaving 16 bases between. The CDR3 region has the DNA TGTGCCAGCAGCTCGGTACCGGGACTGAGTAATGAAAAACTGTTTTTT. It encodes CASSSVPGLSNEKLFF.

This sequence joins TRBV18 and TRBJ1-6; D gene unclear. The V gene's germline CDR1 is KGHSH and CDR2 LQKENI. The CDR3 extends over 14 amino acids. V lost 3 bases to trimming and J lost 9 bases, with 12 bases between them. For the CDR3, the DNA is TGTGCCAGCTCACCCTCGGGGTTGCGTTCACCCCTCCACTTT. Translating it yields CASSPSGLRSPLHF.

The rearrangement links TRBV5-1 to TRBJ1-2; 12 positions agree with TRBD1. The junction had 13 bases not matched to a gene; V was cut back by 3 bases and J by 4 bases. This CDR3 has 18 residues. Germline V gene lookup returns CDR1 SGHRS and CDR2 YFSETQ. DNA for the CDR3: TGCGCCAGCAGCTCCCAGCCGGGACAGGGGGCAGCCCGCTATGGCTACACCTTC. As protein: CASSSQPGQGAARYGYTF.

The gene calls are TRBV5-1 and TRBJ2-3, with 11 positions matching TRBD2. The CDR3 contains 15 residues. CDR1 and CDR2 from the germline V gene are SGHRS and YFSETQ. The V gene end was trimmed by 6 bases and the J gene end by 2 bases; junction bases not matched to a gene: 5. CDR3 sequence: CASTKLAGDTDTQYF. CDR3 sequence (DNA): TGCGCCAGCACCAAACTAGCGGGGGACACAGATACGCAGTATTTT.

The rearrangement links TRBV7-2 to TRBJ2-7; 9 bases are shared with TRBD2. The CDR3 runs 17 residues. The germline CDR1 and CDR2 sequences are SGHTA and FQGNSA. The ends lost 2 bases at V and 4 bases at J; junction bases unmatched: 12. In DNA, the CDR3 is TGTGCCAGCAGCTTACGGGGGACTAGCCGGGGCTCATACGAGCAGTACTTC. Residues: CASSLRGTSRGSYEQYF. Using reference TRBV7-2 and TRBJ2-7 for the parts outside the CDR3, the full variable domain is GAGVSQSPSNKVTEKGKDVELRCDPISGHTALYWYRQSLGQGLEFLIYFQGNSAPDKSGLPSDRFSAERTGGSVSTLTIQRTQQEDSAVYLCASSLRGTSRGSYEQYFGPGTRLTVT.

The chain carries TRBV6-1 and TRBJ2-5, with D uncertain. The DNA end favors TRBJ2-7, so the J call may be wrong. Germline assignment: CDR1 MNHNS and CDR2 SASEGT. CDR3 size: 12 residues. DNA of the CDR3: TGTGCCAGCACGGTTAGCTCCTACGAGCAGTACTTC. Translation gives CASTVSSYEQYF.

This clone was picked up a small number of times. The genes are TRBV7-9 and TRBJ1-1; D unclear. The ends were cut back, 7 bases at V and 3 bases at J, with 6 bases in the middle. CDR1 SEHNR and CDR2 FQNEAQ come from the germline V gene (reference sequence). This CDR3 region has 11 residues. The CDR3 here is CASTAYTEAFF. The CDR3 DNA follows: TGTGCCAGCACAGCCTACACTGAAGCTTTCTTT.